This is a list of T cell receptor beta chains from one sample in a study of beta chain features in type 1 diabetes. Generated by immunoSEQ multiplex PCR, the TCRdb table keeps only in-frame clones and is missing some. The sample contains approximately 160,000 clones, roughly 60% of which appear only once. Source material: naive CD4+ T cells from blood. The receptor set was obtained from a man aged 25 to 40 with type 1 diabetes. Each CDR3 is given with its conserved first and last residue. The order of the fields is clone size, D gene, V gene, J gene, CDR3 DNA, CDR3 protein. A D gene is named only where the DNA matches it firmly. For some rows the clone size is stated as once, few or many, or as a class when expanded; others skip it.

>NA|NA|TRBV7-2|TRBJ2-7
TGTGCCAGCAGCTTAGCCAGGGGACGCGAGCAGTACTTC
CASSLARGREQYF
>NA|NA|TRBV29-1|TRBJ1-1
TGCAGCGTTGAAGTATACAGGGCTATGAACACTGAAGCTTTCTTT
CSVEVYRAMNTEAFF
>NA|TRBD2|TRBV29-1|TRBJ2-3
TGCAGCGTTACGACCGGGACTAGCAGCACAGATACGCAGTATTTT
CSVTTGTSSTDTQYF
>NA|NA|TRBV7-9|TRBJ2-5
TGTGCCAGCAGCTTAATGGACTTGTGGGGAGGGACCCAGTACTTC
CASSLMDLWGGTQYF
>NA|NA|TRBV28|TRBJ2-6
TGTGCCAGCAGCCGGACGGGATCTGGGGCCAACGTCCTGACTTTC
CASSRTGSGANVLTF
>few|NA|TRBV29-1|TRBJ2-3
TGCAGCGTTGTCCGGGGTGGTACGCAGTATTTT
CSVVRGGTQYF
>NA|NA|TRBV4-3|TRBJ1-5
TGCGCCAGCAGCCAAGCCCCCGATAGCAATCAGCCCCAGCATTTT
CASSQAPDSNQPQHF
>NA|NA|TRBV7-2|TRBJ1-2
TGTGCCAGCAGCTTGGGGATTAACTATGGCTACACCTTC
CASSLGINYGYTF
>NA|TRBD1|TRBV10-3|TRBJ2-5
TGTGCCATCAGTGAGGGGACAGCACAAGAGACCCAGTACTTC
CAISEGTAQETQYF
>few|NA|TRBV9|TRBJ2-2
TGTGCCAGCAGCGTAGCCGGGGCCTTAGTCGCCGGGGAGCTGTTTTTT
CASSVAGALVAGELFF
>NA|NA|TRBV28|TRBJ2-3
TGTGCCAGCCGGGATGGGGGGGCAACAGATACGCAGTATTTT
CASRDGGATDTQYF
>few|NA|TRBV7-9|TRBJ1-6
TGTGCCAGCAGCTTAACGGCGGTGGATTCACCCCTCCACTTT
CASSLTAVDSPLHF
>NA|NA|TRBV7-2|TRBJ1-6
TGTGCCAGCAGCTTCCAAACAGGGTCACCCCTCCACTTT
CASSFQTGSPLHF
>few|NA|TRBV7-9|TRBJ2-3
TGTGCCAGCAGCGCCGGAGGGGCGTCCTTTAGCACAGATACGCAGTATTTT
CASSAGGASFSTDTQYF
>few|NA|TRBV5-1|TRBJ2-1
TGCGCCAGCAGCTTGACCCTAGGGTCCCCCTACAATGAGCAGTTCTTC
CASSLTLGSPYNEQFF
>NA|NA|TRBV29-1|TRBJ2-5
TGCAGCGTTGCGGGGGAGACCCAGTACTTC
CSVAGETQYF
>NA|NA|TRBV14|TRBJ1-6
TGTGCCAGCAGCCTCGGTTGGCCCTCACCCCTCCACTTT
CASSLGWPSPLHF
>NA|NA|TRBV5-1|TRBJ2-3
TGCGCCAGCAGAAGTCCGGCAGATACGCAGTATTTT
CASRSPADTQYF
>NA|NA|TRBV4-2|TRBJ2-7
TGTGCCAGCAGCCAAGATATCAGGGGGGACGAGCAGTACTTC
CASSQDIRGDEQYF
>NA|TRBD1|TRBV9|TRBJ1-6
TGTGCCAGCAGCGTAGGGGACAGTCATTCACCCCTCCACTTT
CASSVGDSHSPLHF
>NA|NA|TRBV7-2|TRBJ1-2
TGTGCCAGCAGCCCCAGAGTTGGGGCCAACTATGGCTACACCTTC
CASSPRVGANYGYTF
>few|TRBD1|TRBV7-9|TRBJ2-5
TGTGCCAGCAGCCCCGGACAGGGGGCTGATAAGGAGACCCAGTACTTC
CASSPGQGADKETQYF
>few|NA|TRBV29-1|TRBJ1-1
TGCAGCGTTGTAGGGAACACTGAAGCTTTCTTT
CSVVGNTEAFF
>NA|NA|TRBV7-8|TRBJ2-2
TGTGCCAGCAGCTTAGTTATGGGGTACACCGGGGAGCTGTTTTTT
CASSLVMGYTGELFF
>few|TRBD2|TRBV29-1|TRBJ2-7
TGCAGCGTTGTAGCGGGTGAAAACTACGAGCAGTACTTC
CSVVAGENYEQYF
>NA|NA|TRBV5-1|TRBJ2-5
TGCGCCAGCAGCTTGGGTAGCGTCTCCCAAGAGACCCAGTACTTC
CASSLGSVSQETQYF
>NA|NA|TRBV7-9|TRBJ2-2
TGTGCCAGCGGGGGCGCGAACACCGGGGAGCTGTTTTTT
CASGGANTGELFF
>NA|TRBD2|TRBV29-1|TRBJ2-1
TGCAGCGTTGAGACTAGCGGGCTAAGCTCCTACAATGAGCAGTTCTTC
CSVETSGLSSYNEQFF
>NA|NA|TRBV13|TRBJ2-3
TGTGCCAGCAGCTTCCTCCCCACAGATACGCAGTATTTT
CASSFLPTDTQYF
>NA|NA|TRBV9|TRBJ2-3
TGTGCCAGCAGCGTAGTCCCCACAGATACGCAGTATTTT
CASSVVPTDTQYF
>few|NA|TRBV7-8|TRBJ2-3
TGTGCCAGCAGCTCTACAGGGAATACGCAGTATTTT
CASSSTGNTQYF
>NA|NA|TRBV28|TRBJ1-2
TGTGCCAGCAGTTTAGGCGGAAACTATGGCTACACCTTC
CASSLGGNYGYTF
>once|NA|TRBV10-3|TRBJ2-3
TGTGCCATCTTAGGGAACACAGATACGCAGTATTTT
CAILGNTDTQYF
>few|NA|TRBV4-3|TRBJ2-7
TGCGCCAGCAGCCAAGATGAGGGACGGATCTACGAGCAGTACTTC
CASSQDEGRIYEQYF
>NA|NA|TRBV6-1|TRBJ2-3
TGTGCCAGCCGACATATAGCGGCGAGCACAGATACGCAGTATTTT
CASRHIAASTDTQYF
>NA|NA|TRBV11-2|TRBJ2-3
TGTGCCAGCAGCTTAAAACAACACACAGATACGCAGTATTTT
CASSLKQHTDTQYF
>NA|NA|TRBV29-1|TRBJ1-1
TGCAGCGTCGCGGGGTACACTGAAGCTTTCTTT
CSVAGYTEAFF
>NA|TRBD1|TRBV25-1|TRBJ2-3
TGTGCCAGCAGTGATGATCAGGGGGCCACAGATACGCAGTATTTT
CASSDDQGATDTQYF
>NA|NA|TRBV7-9|TRBJ2-7
TGTGCCAGCAGCTTAGTACAGACAGATACCTACGAGCAGTACTTC
CASSLVQTDTYEQYF
>NA|TRBD1|TRBV27|TRBJ2-5
TGTGCCAGCAGTTGGACAGGGGGCTGGAGAGAGACCCAGTACTTC
CASSWTGGWRETQYF
>NA|NA|TRBV11-2|TRBJ2-7
TGTGCCAGCAGACGCTCTTGGGAGGGGGCCTACGAGCAGTACTTC
CASRRSWEGAYEQYF
>NA|TRBD1|TRBV4-1|TRBJ1-6
TGCGCCAGCAGCCAACCACGACAGGGGAAAGATCGGCCCCTCCACTTT
CASSQPRQGKDRPLHF
>NA|NA|TRBV9|TRBJ1-4
TGTGCCAGCAGCGTAGGGGTCTCGGAGAATGAAAAACTGTTTTTT
CASSVGVSENEKLFF
>NA|NA|TRBV25-1|TRBJ1-4
TGTGCCAGCAGTGAGCCAGGAGGGCGTAGTGAAAAACTGTTTTTT
CASSEPGGRSEKLFF
>NA|TRBD2|TRBV7-2|TRBJ2-3
TGTGCCAGCAGCCTATCAGGGACTAGCGGCAGCACAGATACGCAGTATTTT
CASSLSGTSGSTDTQYF